One sample yielded the 18 T cell receptor beta chains listed below, sequenced in a study of T cells expressing NK-cell markers. Following a re-call of the 5' RACE reads, TCRdb has one entry per CDR3 protein and lacks DNA. This sample contains roughly 430,000 distinct CDR3 sequences. The sequencing input was blood T cells: a sorted CD56 or NKG2C T cell subset, CD4+ or CD8+ T cells, or bulk PBMC T cells (not recorded which). These receptors came from a woman between 18 and 75 years old in good health.

This chain uses TRBV10-3 with TRBJ1-1; no DNA is available, so the TRBD1 call from TCRdb remains unchecked. The CDR3 length is 12 residues. Looked up from germline, CDR1 is ENHRY and CDR2 is SYGVKD. The CDR3 loop reads CAVSGQNTEAFF.

J is TRBJ1-4 and V is TRBV13. CDR1 is PRHDT, CDR2 FYEKMQ, per germline (reference sequence). The CDR3 sequence is 14 residues long. This CDR3 is CASSPRAPNEKLFF. Full variable domain (missing parts from reference TRBV13 and TRBJ1-4): AAGVIQSPRHLIKEKRETATLKCYPIPRHDTVYWYQQGPGQDPQFLISFYEKMQSDKGSIPDRFSAQQFSDYHSELNMSSLELGDSALYFCASSPRAPNEKLFFGSGTQLSVL.

The J gene is TRBJ2-3, the V gene TRBV20-1; TCRdb indicates TRBD2, and absent DNA this call remains unverified. The CDR3 has 15 residues. CDR1 and CDR2 (germline): DFQATT, SNEGSKA (reference sequence). CDR3 residues: CSARVSGYNTDTQYF.

The chain couples TRBV7-2 to TRBJ2-1; there is no DNA to check the TCRdb D call of TRBD2. The CDR3 is 16 residues long. Germline V gene data show CDR1 as SGHTA and CDR2 as FQGNSA. CDR3 protein: CASSSGLAGPYNEQFF.

The rearrangement joins TRBV15 to TRBJ2-1; TCRdb's D call of TRBD2 is untestable without DNA. The CDR3 loop spans 16 amino acids. The germline gives CDR1 LNHNV, CDR2 YYDKDF (reference sequence). The CDR3 spells CATSRDQGLASSEQFF.

The chain combines TRBV29-1 with TRBJ2-2; without DNA, the TCRdb call of TRBD1 cannot be checked. Germline V gene data show CDR1 as SQVTM and CDR2 as ANQGSEA. The length of the CDR3 is 14 residues. The chain's CDR3 is CSVRTGANTGELFF.

The J gene is TRBJ2-3, the V gene TRBV7-2. From germline, CDR1 is SGHTA and CDR2 FQGNSA. The CDR3 sequence is 14 residues long. CDR3 residues: CASSPGANTDTQYF.

This chain uses TRBV7-9 with TRBJ1-2; TCRdb gives TRBD1 as the D gene, but with no DNA this cannot be confirmed. Per the germline V gene, CDR1 is SEHNR and CDR2 is FQNEAQ (reference sequence). The CDR3 spans 13 residues. The chain's CDR3 is CASSSDSTYGYTF.

The rearrangement links TRBV4-2 to TRBJ1-6. The CDR3 is 16 residues long. Germline CDR1 reads LGHNA; CDR2 reads YNFKEQ. This CDR3 is CASSHSARDGHSPLHF.

The CDR3 loop is CASSRGTRMYNEQFF. The chain combines TRBV12-3 or TRBV12-4 with TRBJ2-1; TCRdb's D call, TRBD2, is unchecked because there is no DNA. The CDR3 is 15 amino acids.

The chain couples TRBV20-1 to TRBJ2-1; the TRBD1 assignment by TCRdb is unverifiable without DNA. The germline gives CDR1 DFQATT, CDR2 SNEGSKA (reference sequence). The CDR3 contains 12 residues. This chain's CDR3 is CSALSGHDEQFF.

The genes are TRBV29-1 and TRBJ1-1. This CDR3 has 13 amino acids. The germline V gene encodes CDR1 SQVTM and CDR2 ANQGSEA. This CDR3 is CSVEVVEDTEAFF.

The chain recombines TRBV24-1 with TRBJ2-3. The CDR3 extends over 15 amino acids. Germline V gives CDR1 KGHDR, CDR2 SFDVKD. The CDR3 protein is CATSATSNGADTQYF.

CDR3 in amino acids: CASSPNQGMTEAFF. The rearrangement joins TRBV18 to TRBJ1-1; TCRdb's D call of TRBD1 is untestable without DNA. CDR3 length: 14 residues. CDR1 KGHSH and CDR2 LQKENI come from the germline V gene.

The V and J genes are TRBV4-2 and TRBJ2-1; TCRdb indicates TRBD2, and absent DNA this call remains unverified. From germline, CDR1 is LGHNA and CDR2 YNFKEQ. The CDR3 totals 19 residues. This CDR3 reads CASSPGRLAGGISYNEQFF.

V is TRBV12-3 or TRBV12-4 and J is TRBJ1-1; TCRdb designates TRBD1, a call that cannot be tested without DNA. This CDR3 comprises 13 residues. The CDR3 sequence is CASSSRGRTEAFF.

The rearrangement joins TRBV5-4 to TRBJ1-6; no DNA is available, so the TRBD1 call from TCRdb remains unchecked. The germline V gene has CDR1 SGHNT and CDR2 YYREEE (reference sequence). CDR3 length: 14 residues. This chain's CDR3 is CASSTGLTNSPLHF.

The chain has TRBV4-3 and TRBJ1-1; absent DNA, TCRdb's TRBD1 call cannot be checked. The CDR3 contains 14 residues. The germline CDR1 and CDR2 sequences are LGHNA and YSLEER. CDR3 loop: CASSRSTGYTEAFF.